The source of this TCR beta chain is a study of T cells in Graves' hyperthyroidism and ophthalmopathy. There are 12 residues in the CDR3. Per germline, CDR1 SNHLY and CDR2 FYNNEI. Trimming left V 4 bases short and J 1 base short, with 4 bases between. Study observations and caveats: Before onset, ophthalmopathy was predicted by the model a median around 6.5 months earlier.

Researchers took RNA transcripts and amplified the TCR beta CDR3 regions from them. HTBI primers were used for first-round RT-PCR of the TCR CDR3. In TCRdb, the multiplex PCR reads were re-called with MiXCR into one record per CDR3 protein. The data show about 520,000 distinct CDR3 sequences, with roughly a quarter seen just once and 10% to 12% held by the top ten. This clonotype came up many times. Its target is unknown. In the ophthalmopathy cohort, Clinical Activity Score was at least 3, NOSPECS grade at least 4, and duration under 3 months. Any patient presenting with uncontrolled infection, other autoimmune disease, pregnancy or lactation was left out. Diagnostic assessment was based on clinical symptoms, serum thyroxine and TRAb, thyroid ultrasound and orbital computed tomography.

The source material was blood. The chain couples TRBV2 to TRBJ1-1; no clear D gene. The receptor was isolated from a woman aged 25 to 45 with Graves' ophthalmopathy. The chain's CDR3 is CASSAGNTEAFF. Written as DNA, the CDR3 is TGTGCCAGCAGTGCTGGGAACACTGAAGCTTTCTTT.